This TCR beta chain is from a study of blood T cell repertoires in COVID-19. In the study overall: The samples span acute and convalescent COVID-19 from the United States, Italy and Spain.

Only in-frame clones appear in the TCRdb table, and some are missing; sequencing was by immunoSEQ multiplex PCR. Altogether some 330,000 clones are present, nearly 90% being singletons, with the ten largest covering 1.8%. Source material: peripheral blood. This TCR was sampled from a woman aged 25 to 39 with COVID-19, enrolled during active disease.

As DNA, the CDR3 is TGTGCCAGCAGCTTGTATAGGGGAGACCGGGACTTTTTAGTTTACGAGCAGTACGTC. It is translated as CASSLYRGDRDFLVYEQYV. The chain joins TRBV5-6 to TRBJ2-7; D may be TRBD2 (6 bases). Per the germline V gene, CDR1 is SGHDT and CDR2 is YYEEEE. This CDR3 comprises 19 residues. Trimming pared 1 base from V and 4 bases from J, leaving 27 bases between.